A single sample is the source of the 10 T cell receptor beta chains below, sequenced in a study of cytomegalovirus exposure and HLA in healthy donors. The PCR was carried out with 60 Vbeta primers and 13 Jbeta primers. Libraries were prepared by immunoSEQ multiplex PCR; TCRdb keeps only in-frame clonotypes and omits some of them. Here the sample spans about 190,000 clones, around 83% being singletons. The sequencing input was PBMCs. The source is a woman under 30 in good health and CMV-seronegative.

This sequence joins TRBV5-6 and TRBJ2-1; D gene ambiguous. Looked up from germline, CDR1 is SGHDT and CDR2 is YYEEEE. The V end was cut by 0 bases, the J end by 8 bases, with 3 bases between. This CDR3 has 11 residues. In DNA, the CDR3 is TGTGCCAGCAGCTTGGCCTATGAGCAGTTCTTC. Protein sequence: CASSLAYEQFF.

The chain couples TRBV19 to TRBJ2-6; D gene unclear. The V gene's germline CDR1 is LNHDA and CDR2 SQIVND (reference sequence). The CDR3 runs to 15 residues. V was pared by 6 bases and J by 0 bases, with 9 bases between. The CDR3 DNA reads TGTGCCAGTAGATTAGACAACTCTGGGGCCAACGTCCTGACTTTC. Amino acids: CASRLDNSGANVLTF.

CDR3 protein: CASLDRASGNTIYF. CDR3 nucleotide sequence: TGTGCCAGCCTGGACAGGGCTTCTGGAAACACCATATATTTT. The rearrangement links TRBV6-5 to TRBJ1-3, with TRBD1 identical over 8 bases. V lost 8 bases and J lost 1; bases outside the gene matches: 4. The CDR3 is 14 amino acids. CDR1 is MNHEY and CDR2 is SVGAGI in the germline V gene.

The genes are TRBV5-8 and TRBJ2-1, with TRBD2 matching 10 bases. CDR3 length: 16 amino acids. Trimming at V came to 3 bases and at J to 3 bases, leaving 6 bases not matched to a gene. Germline V CDR1 and CDR2: SGHTS, YDEGEE. The CDR3 sequence is CASSSVSGRHYNEQFF. The CDR3 nucleotides read TGTGCCAGCAGCTCCGTTAGCGGGAGGCACTACAATGAGCAGTTCTTC.

The chain is built from TRBV7-9 and TRBJ1-2; 8 nucleotides line up with TRBD1. The CDR3 has 11 amino acids. The V gene end was trimmed by 8 bases and the J gene end by 5 bases; junction bases not matched to a gene: 1. Germline loops: CDR1 SEHNR, CDR2 FQNEAQ (reference sequence). The CDR3, as DNA: TGTGCCAGCGGGACAGGTTATGGCTACACCTTC. This encodes CASGTGYGYTF. The full variable domain, completed using reference TRBV7-9 and TRBJ1-2, is DTGVSQNPRHKITKRGQNVTFRCDPISEHNRLYWYRQTLGQGPEFLTYFQNEAQLEKSRLLSDRFSAERPKGSFSTLEIQRTEQGDSAMYLCASGTGYGYTFGSGTRLTVV.

J is TRBJ2-7 and V is TRBV28, with 7 bases lining up with TRBD1. CDR3 length equals 15 residues. The germline gives CDR1 MDHEN, CDR2 SYDVKM. Trimming cost V 5 bases and J 0 bases; bases outside gene matches: 7. CDR3 loop: CASSMATGSSYEQYF. CDR3 DNA sequence: TGTGCCAGCAGTATGGCGACAGGGAGCTCCTACGAGCAGTACTTC.

The chain recombines TRBV11-2 with TRBJ1-1; D is possibly TRBD1 (6 bases). Trimming shortened V by 2 bases and J by 4 bases, and 14 bases separated the two germline ends. CDR1 and CDR2 (germline): SGHAT, FQNNGV. The CDR3 is made up of 15 amino acids. The CDR3 sequence is CASSLTGPTGTEAFF. CDR3 bases: TGTGCCAGCAGCTTAACGGGTCCGACAGGCACTGAAGCTTTCTTT.

The V call is TRBV6-5, the J call TRBJ2-7, with no clear D. Trimming pared 7 bases from V and 6 bases from J, leaving 16 bases between. This CDR3 spans 13 amino acids. CDR1 is MNHEY and CDR2 is SVGAGI in the germline V gene. CDR3 sequence reads: CASTAGSPGEQYF. DNA for the CDR3: TGTGCCAGCACCGCCGGGTCCCCGGGCGAGCAGTACTTC.

V is TRBV27 and J is TRBJ2-7; no clear D gene. V gave up 3 bases and J gave up 3 bases, with 9 bases separating them. The CDR3 is 13 amino acids. The V gene's germline CDR1 is MNHEY and CDR2 SMNVEV (reference sequence). The CDR3, as DNA: TGTGCCAGCAGTTTGAGAGAACGCTACGAGCAGTACTTC. It encodes CASSLRERYEQYF.

Only one count was recorded for this clone. The chain is built from TRBV2 and TRBJ2-7, with 11 positions matching TRBD2. Germline-derived CDR1 and CDR2 are SNHLY and FYNNEI. The CDR3 consists of 15 residues. After removal of 6 bases from V and 2 bases from J, the junction contained 6 bases not matched to a gene. CDR3 sequence: CASRNTSGGPYEQYF. DNA of the CDR3: TGTGCCAGCAGGAACACTAGCGGGGGCCCCTACGAGCAGTACTTC.